These 18 T cell receptor beta chains originate from one sample sequenced in a study of T cells after yellow fever vaccination. Each CDR3 protein is one row after TCRdb ran MiXCR on the 5' RACE reads. This sample has around 310,000 distinct CDR3 sequences, with approximately 3.9% found just once. The sequenced sample was PBMCs, obtained 5 days after the yellow fever booster vaccination. The receptors derive from a man in his late teens or twenties who received the YFV17D yellow fever vaccine.

The chain carries TRBV18 and TRBJ1-1, with D perhaps matching TRBD1 (6 bases). The length of the CDR3 is 12 residues. Deletions cut 3 bases from V and 11 bases from J, with 13 bases between. CDR1 is KGHSH, CDR2 LQKENI, per germline. In DNA, the CDR3 is TGTGCCAGCTCACCGGTTGGGGGCTTGGCTTTCTTT. Translating it yields CASSPVGGLAFF.

The J gene is TRBJ2-2, the V gene TRBV5-6, with 8 bases aligning to TRBD1. Germline assignment: CDR1 SGHDT and CDR2 YYEEEE. J was trimmed by 6 bases and V by 4 bases; bases with no gene match: 11. There are 16 residues in the CDR3. This CDR3 reads CASSLRGQAFAGELFF. CDR3 DNA sequence: TGTGCCAGCAGCCTGCGGGGACAGGCTTTTGCCGGGGAGCTGTTTTTT.

The table lists this clonotype with many counts. This rearrangement joins TRBV5-1 to TRBJ2-3; D is possibly TRBD1 (6 bases). Trimming cost V 4 bases and J 4 bases, with 19 bases left between them. The CDR3 runs 16 residues. Germline lookup yields CDR1 SGHRS and CDR2 YFSETQ. DNA of the CDR3: TGCGCCAGCAGCCTTCCTCGGGGACACGAATCAGATACGCAGTATTTT. This sequence encodes CASSLPRGHESDTQYF.

Comment on this clonotype: A much larger clone lies one base from this, so it may be a read error. The V gene is TRBV5-1, the J gene TRBJ1-1, with 8 bases fitting TRBD1. This CDR3 has 14 amino acids. CDR1 and CDR2 (germline): SGHRS, YFSETQ. CDR3 amino acids: CASSSIQGVTEASF. The CDR3 coding sequence is TGCGCCAGCAGTTCTATACAGGGGGTCACTGAAGCTTCCTTT.

The sample holds many counts of this clonotype. The genes are TRBV7-2 and TRBJ2-5, with 11 bases aligning to TRBD2. This CDR3 spans 16 amino acids. Germline V gene data show CDR1 as SGHTA and CDR2 as FQGNSA. Trimming at V came to 6 bases and at J to 4 bases, leaving 10 bases not matched to a gene. DNA for the CDR3: TGTGCCAGCAGTTCCGCGGTAGGACTAGCGGGAGAGACCCAGTACTTC. It specifies CASSSAVGLAGETQYF.

Many counts were recorded for this clonotype. This sequence joins TRBV20-1 and TRBJ2-5; D could derive from TRBD1 or TRBD2 (5 bases each). The germline V gene encodes CDR1 DFQATT and CDR2 SNEGSKA (reference sequence). The CDR3 consists of 14 residues. The V gene lost 4 bases and the J gene lost 1 base, with 13 bases spanning the gap. CDR3 coding DNA: TGCAGTGCTACCTTCCCCGGGGCCCAAGAGACCCAGTACTTC. Amino acids: CSATFPGAQETQYF.

In this sample, this clonotype turned up many times. This rearrangement joins TRBV3-1 to TRBJ2-2; TRBD1 might be the D (6 bases). Germline assignment: CDR1 LGHDT and CDR2 YNNKEL (reference sequence). Trimming stripped 5 bases from V and 7 bases from J, with 14 bases between. CDR3 length equals 14 residues. The CDR3: CASSFRGFVGELFF. CDR3 nucleotides: TGTGCCAGCAGCTTCAGGGGTTTTGTCGGGGAGCTGTTTTTT. Supplemented by reference TRBV3-1 and TRBJ2-2, the full variable domain reads DTAVSQTPKYLVTQMGNDKSIKCEQNLGHDTMYWYKQDSKKFLKIMFSYNNKELIINETVPNRFSPKSPDKAHLNLHINSLELGDSAVYFCASSFRGFVGELFFGEGSRLTVL.

This clonotype was detected many times. The chain couples TRBV4-3 to TRBJ2-7, with 9 bases lining up with TRBD2. The V segment lost 4 bases and the J segment 2 bases; nucleotides outside the gene matches: 18. This CDR3 comprises 19 residues. Germline values: CDR1 LGHNA, CDR2 YSLEER. The CDR3, as DNA: TGCGCCAGCAGCCTAGAACTAGCGGGTCCGTCCGTGGCTCCCTACGAGCAGTACTTC. Translation gives CASSLELAGPSVAPYEQYF.

This clonotype showed up just a few times. This chain uses TRBV3-1 with TRBJ1-2; tentative D call: TRBD1 (6 bases). The V gene lost 4 bases and the J gene lost 0 bases, with 9 bases spanning the gap. The CDR3 is made up of 14 amino acids. The germline CDR1 and CDR2 sequences are LGHDT and YNNKEL (reference sequence). The CDR3 DNA reads as TGTGCCAGCAGCCGGGGGCCTTCTAACTATGGCTACACCTTC. This encodes CASSRGPSNYGYTF.

This clonotype was found a few times. The chain joins TRBV30 to TRBJ2-6; 7 bases map to TRBD1. Trimming took 2 bases from V and 0 from J; bases not matched to a gene: 10. The CDR3 consists of 18 residues. CDR1 is GTSNPN, CDR2 SVGIG, per germline (reference sequence). CDR3 sequence reads: CAWSILRGTYSGANVLTF. In DNA, the CDR3 is TGTGCCTGGAGTATCCTCAGGGGGACCTACTCTGGGGCCAACGTCCTGACTTTC.

CDR3 DNA: TGCGCCAGCAGCAAAGGGACAACCAGCTCCTACAATGAGCAGTTCTTC. Translating it yields CASSKGTTSSYNEQFF. V is TRBV5-1 and J is TRBJ2-1; perhaps TRBD1 as D (6 bases). CDR1 is SGHRS, CDR2 YFSETQ, per germline. V lost 4 bases, J lost 0 bases, and 14 bases lay in between. The CDR3 extends over 16 amino acids.

This clonotype was seen a handful of times. The V gene is TRBV6-2 or TRBV6-3, the J gene TRBJ1-5; the match to TRBD1 covers 7 bases. CDR1 is MNHEY, CDR2 SVGEGT, per germline. V was clipped by 5 bases and J by 1 base; unmatched bases: 8. The CDR3 has 16 amino acids. The CDR3 is CASSRTQTGSNQPQHF. CDR3 in DNA: TGTGCCAGCAGTCGGACTCAGACAGGGAGCAATCAGCCCCAGCATTTT.

This clonotype was observed many times. The chain uses TRBV11-2 and TRBJ2-7, with TRBD2 identical over 12 bases. V was clipped by 5 bases and J by 2 bases; unmatched bases: 4. CDR1 and CDR2 from the germline V gene are SGHAT and FQNNGV. The CDR3 consists of 15 residues. CDR3 sequence: CASSIGLAGTYEQYF. CDR3 DNA sequence: TGTGCCAGCAGCATAGGACTAGCGGGAACCTACGAGCAGTACTTC.

This clonotype was observed at least ten times. This sequence joins TRBV7-2 and TRBJ2-1; 9 bases match TRBD1. V lost 1 base and J lost 7; bases outside the gene matches: 5. Germline V gene sequence: CDR1 SGHTA, CDR2 FQGNSA. The CDR3 is 15 amino acids. In DNA, the CDR3 is TGTGCCAGCAGCTTAGTGGGGGGGACAGGGAATGAGCAGTTCTTC. Protein product: CASSLVGGTGNEQFF.

This clonotype was found many times. The V gene is TRBV12-3 or TRBV12-4, the J gene TRBJ2-7; TRBD2 matches 11 bases. The CDR3 has 15 residues. Trimming cost V 7 bases and J 1 base; bases outside gene matches: 6. The CDR3 DNA sequence: TGTGCCAGCACCCCGGGACTAGCGGATTCCTACGAGCAGTACTTC. Amino acid sequence: CASTPGLADSYEQYF.

The chain links TRBV19 to TRBJ1-2; no clear D. Per the germline V gene, CDR1 is LNHDA and CDR2 is SQIVND (reference sequence). Trimming cost V 2 bases and J 8 bases, with 18 bases left between them. The CDR3 spans 15 residues. The CDR3 DNA reads TGTGCCAGTAGTATAACGGTTGATGGGATCCGCGGCTACACCTTC. It specifies CASSITVDGIRGYTF.

This chain uses TRBV20-1 with TRBJ2-3; 7 positions match TRBD1. J gave up 2 bases and V 0 bases, and 8 bases lay outside the gene matches. Germline V gene data show CDR1 as DFQATT and CDR2 as SNEGSKA (reference sequence). CDR3 length: 16 amino acids. DNA of the CDR3: TGCAGTGCTAGAGAGGCAAAGGGGGCCTACACAGATACGCAGTATTTT. Translating gives CSAREAKGAYTDTQYF.

This clonotype occurred a few times. This sequence joins TRBV12-3 or TRBV12-4 and TRBJ2-7; D might be TRBD1 or TRBD2, each matching 5 bases. V dropped 0 bases and J dropped 1 base, with 19 bases sitting between them. This CDR3 comprises 18 residues. CDR3 loop: CASSLAPEVWGGSYEQYF. CDR3 nucleotide sequence: TGTGCCAGCAGTTTAGCTCCGGAGGTGTGGGGCGGGTCCTACGAGCAGTACTTC.